This is a list of T cell receptor beta chains from one sample in a study of cytomegalovirus exposure and HLA in healthy donors. Repertoires were generated with immunoSEQ multiplex PCR, while TCRdb's copy carries only in-frame clones and drops some. Counted here are over 100,000 clones, about 83% occurring once; the ten biggest clones make up less than 3.5%. Sequenced material: PBMCs. Receptor source: a female donor in good health and CMV-seronegative. Both conserved end residues are part of each CDR3. A D gene is named only where the DNA matches it firmly. Clone sizes are given selectively: once, few, many, or a class where the clone is expanded.

v_gene	abundance	j_gene	d_gene	CDR3nt	CDR3aa
TRBV7-9	-	TRBJ2-1	TRBD2	TGTGCCAGCAGCTTTTCCGAGCGGGGGTCGGGTGAGCAGTTCTTC	CASSFSERGSGEQFF
TRBV19	-	TRBJ2-3	TRBD2	TGTGCCAGTAGTGCCCCGGGTCGGCTAGCGGGGAATCACACAGATACGCAGTATTTT	CASSAPGRLAGNHTDTQYF
TRBV28	-	TRBJ1-6	TRBD1	TGTGCCAGCAGTTCGGGACAGGGAGGGCTTTCCTATAATTCACCCCTCCACTTT	CASSSGQGGLSYNSPLHF
TRBV7-8	-	TRBJ2-3	TRBD2	TGTGCCAGCAGCCGAAACGGACTAGCGGAGACAGATACGCAGTATTTT	CASSRNGLAETDTQYF
TRBV5-6	-	TRBJ2-3	TRBD1	TGTGCCAGCAGCTCAAACTTCCCCGGGACAGGCACAGATACGCAGTATTTT	CASSSNFPGTGTDTQYF
TRBV11-2	-	TRBJ1-6	TRBD1	TGTGCCAGCAGCTTCAGAAGTCCAGGGCAGGGGGTGAATTCACCCCTCCACTTT	CASSFRSPGQGVNSPLHF
TRBV10-3	-	TRBJ2-4	TRBD1	TGTGCCATCAGTGAGGGGGACAGAGCCAAAAACATTCAGTACTTC	CAISEGDRAKNIQYF
TRBV9	-	TRBJ2-7	-	TGTGCCAGCAGCCCCTTTGGGGGCCCCCAGTCGCAGTACTTC	CASSPFGGPQSQYF
TRBV30	-	TRBJ1-1	-	TGTGCCTGGACGGGGACTGAAGCTTTCTTT	CAWTGTEAFF
TRBV10-2	few	TRBJ1-4	TRBD1	TGCGCCAGCGGTCAATCCAGGGGGCCGAATGAAAAACTGTTTTTT	CASGQSRGPNEKLFF
TRBV27	-	TRBJ2-3	-	TGTGCCAGCAGTTTACTTCAGGGCACAGATACGCAGTATTTT	CASSLLQGTDTQYF
TRBV18	few	TRBJ1-2	TRBD1	TGTGCCAGCTCACCCACCGGGACAGAAAAGAATGGCTACACCTTC	CASSPTGTEKNGYTF
TRBV5-1	-	TRBJ2-7	TRBD1	TGCGCCAGCAGCTCGTCGGGGGACAGGGGGCTCGTCTCCTACGAGCAGTACTTC	CASSSSGDRGLVSYEQYF
TRBV4-3	-	TRBJ1-3	-	TGCGCCAGCAGCCAAGATTCGCCAGGGGCTGGAAACACCATATATTTT	CASSQDSPGAGNTIYF
TRBV7-8	-	TRBJ2-1	-	TGTGCCAGCAGCTTAGAGGCCAGGCCAAACAATGAGCAGTTCTTC	CASSLEARPNNEQFF
TRBV2	-	TRBJ2-3	TRBD1	TGTGCCAGCAGTGCAGGGGACAGGGGCACAGATACGCAGTATTTT	CASSAGDRGTDTQYF
TRBV6-6	-	TRBJ1-2	-	TGTGCCAGCAGTGCTCAGGGAAACTATGGCTACACCTTC	CASSAQGNYGYTF
TRBV7-9	-	TRBJ1-2	-	TGTGCCAGCAGCTTTTCAGGGCATACCTATGGCTACACCTTC	CASSFSGHTYGYTF
TRBV20-1	-	TRBJ2-5	-	TGCAGTGGCATAGATCAAGAGACCCAGTACTTC	CSGIDQETQYF
TRBV27	-	TRBJ1-2	TRBD1	TGTGCCAGCAGTCCAGGGGGCTATGGCTACACCTTC	CASSPGGYGYTF
TRBV28	-	TRBJ1-4	-	TGTGCCAGCAGTTTATTATGGGGCACTAATGAAAAACTGTTTTTT	CASSLLWGTNEKLFF
TRBV6-1	-	TRBJ2-3	-	TGTGCCACCGGACAGGATACGCAGTATTTT	CATGQDTQYF
TRBV27	-	TRBJ2-5	TRBD2	TGTGCCAGCAGCCCCCTCGGACTAGCGGGGGGGAAGGGGACCCAGTACTTC	CASSPLGLAGGKGTQYF
TRBV6-5	once	TRBJ1-5	-	TGTGCCAGCAGTATAGACAGAGCCAATCAGCCCCAGCATTTT	CASSIDRANQPQHF
TRBV5-6	-	TRBJ1-1	-	TGTGCCAGCAGCTCTTCAGGGGTAGGAACTGAAGCTTTCTTT	CASSSSGVGTEAFF
TRBV10-3	-	TRBJ1-1	-	TGTGCCATCAGTCCGAATACAGGGAGGAACACTGAAGCTTTCTTT	CAISPNTGRNTEAFF
TRBV19	-	TRBJ2-1	-	TGTGCCAGTAGCGGACAGTCCTACAATGAGCAGTTCTTC	CASSGQSYNEQFF
TRBV6-4	-	TRBJ2-2	TRBD1	TGTGCCAGCAGTGCCAGGACAGGGGGCACCGGGGAGCTGTTTTTT	CASSARTGGTGELFF
TRBV4-3	few	TRBJ2-7	TRBD2	TGCGCCAGCAGCCAAGACGCTCGCGGGGGGGCCTACGAGCAGTACTTC	CASSQDARGGAYEQYF
TRBV19	-	TRBJ1-1	-	TGTGCCAGTAGTGCGCGGGGCGACACTGAAGCTTTCTTT	CASSARGDTEAFF
TRBV6-5	-	TRBJ2-5	TRBD2	TGTGCCAGCAGTTACCTTAGCGGGGGAGAGACCCAGTACTTC	CASSYLSGGETQYF
TRBV2	few	TRBJ1-1	TRBD1	TGTGCCAGCAGTCCCGACAGGGGAACTGAAGCTTTCTTT	CASSPDRGTEAFF
TRBV19	once	TRBJ1-2	-	TGTGCCAGCAGAGCCGGGGTCCCGGCGGGCTACACCTTC	CASRAGVPAGYTF
TRBV2	-	TRBJ1-3	-	TGTGCCAGCAGGGAGCCTAGAAACACCATATATTTT	CASREPRNTIYF
TRBV18	-	TRBJ1-1	-	TGTGCCAGCTCACTAACGCGGGAGGGCACTGAAGCTTTCTTT	CASSLTREGTEAFF
TRBV5-1	-	TRBJ2-7	-	TGCGCCAGCAGCTTGGTCGGGGGTCCCCTTGCCTACGAGCAGTACTTC	CASSLVGGPLAYEQYF
TRBV5-1	-	TRBJ1-1	-	TGCGCCAGCAGCTTGATTGGGGGGATTGAAGAAGAAGCTTTCTTT	CASSLIGGIEEEAFF
TRBV7-9	-	TRBJ2-7	TRBD1	TGTGCCAGCAGCTTAAGGACAGGCGAGCAGTACTTC	CASSLRTGEQYF
TRBV15	-	TRBJ2-3	-	TGTGCCACCAGCAGCAATCAGGAGGTCTGGAGCACAGATACGCAGTATTTT	CATSSNQEVWSTDTQYF
TRBV27	-	TRBJ1-1	-	TGTGCCAGCAGATCACCGGTTGAATGGTCTGAAGCTTTCTTT	CASRSPVEWSEAFF
TRBV6-1	-	TRBJ2-2	TRBD1	TGTGCCAGCCGGGGACAGTTCTCCGGGGAGCTGTTTTTT	CASRGQFSGELFF
TRBV28	-	TRBJ2-3	TRBD2	TGTGCCAGCAGTTCTACGCGACTAGCTCCCGCAGATACGCAGTATTTT	CASSSTRLAPADTQYF
TRBV7-2	-	TRBJ1-2	-	TGTGCCAGCAGCTTAGATGCGGGGTTCAACTATGGCTACACCTTC	CASSLDAGFNYGYTF
TRBV7-2	few	TRBJ2-1	TRBD2	TGTGCCAGCAGCCAAGATCATAGCGGGGGGGCCAATGAGCAGTTCTTC	CASSQDHSGGANEQFF
TRBV2	-	TRBJ1-1	TRBD1	TGTGCCAGCAGAGAACAGGGGTGGGCTTTCTTT	CASREQGWAFF
TRBV29-1	-	TRBJ2-2	-	TGCAGCGCTATCACCGGGAAAAACACCGGGGAGCTGTTTTTT	CSAITGKNTGELFF
TRBV4-1	-	TRBJ2-5	-	TGCGCCAGCAGCCCCCGCTCGGCGGGGGCGGGTGAGCAGTACTTC	CASSPRSAGAGEQYF
TRBV6-4	once	TRBJ1-2	TRBD1	TGTGCCAGCAGTGAGGCCCCGGGACAGGGAGCCTATGGCTACACCTTC	CASSEAPGQGAYGYTF
TRBV5-4	once	TRBJ2-5	TRBD2	TGTGCCAGCAGCTTGGAGTTGACGGGGGGGAACGGTTGGGAGACCCAGTACTTC	CASSLELTGGNGWETQYF